A selection of T cell receptor beta chains follows, all from one sample in a study of neoadjuvant anti-PD-1 for oral cavity cancer. Generated by immunoSEQ multiplex PCR, the TCRdb table keeps only in-frame clones and is missing some. The table records about 32,000 clones, roughly 85% of them present only once. Material: PBMCs, obtained after nivolumab (anti-PD-1) treatment. The receptors shown here come from a person between 40 and 85 years old with oral cavity squamous cell carcinoma. CDR3s leave out the opening cysteine and the closing phenylalanine or tryptophan. Expanded clones get a size class; other rows say once, few or many, or leave the size out.

clone size | V gene | CDR3 protein
NA | TRBV25-1 | ASSEAGSNQPQH
NA | TRBV14 | ASSQAHTGSGNTIY
once | TRBV18 | ASRAGRGANNEQF
NA | TRBV5-1 | ASSLEPSGGARQETQY
once | TRBV19 | ASSAGQGEETQY
once | TRBV14 | ASSSGTSGAGQF
NA | TRBV4-1 | ASSQDGGGAINTQY
once | TRBV30 | AWSVIRKTNEQF
NA | TRBV25-1 | ASSAGLAGAKETQY
NA | TRBV4-3 | ASSQDRGDYNEQF
NA | TRBV29-1 | SVEAGRDQPQH
NA | TRBV7-9 | ASSLYGDTQY
NA | TRBV5-6 | ASSLAGQGSPYEQY
NA | TRBV19 | ASSSLQGAWSNQPQH
few | TRBV6-5 | ASRKGMSEQF
NA | TRBV19 | ASSRFQGSGNTIY
NA | TRBV4-1 | ASSRGGLADTQY
NA | TRBV7-6 | ASSLEAGYNEQF
NA | TRBV30 | AWSRASNLGTQY
NA | TRBV7-8 | ASSLASGFQETQY
NA | TRBV21-1 | ASSKRSGAGPTEKLF
few | TRBV18 | ASSPSATGQLYNEQF
NA | TRBV7-8 | ASSLDEARSREQY
few | TRBV11-2 | ASSFQQGFVGNTIY
NA | TRBV6-1 | ASSPGQGSSPLH
few | TRBV6-1 | ASSSMMDGGDAF
NA | TRBV7-2 | ASSLRGTSGGASDTQY
NA | TRBV7-9 | ASSLDADRIQY
NA | TRBV5-6 | ASSSSLTGEKKLF